The 4 T cell receptor beta chains in this list originate from one sample, sequenced in a study of regulatory T cells in long-lasting Graves disease. Combining iRepertoire HTBI primers with Arm-PCR of CDR3 regions, the authors built TCR beta libraries. From the multiplex PCR reads, TCRdb called clonotypes with MiXCR, one entry per CDR3 protein. The data show 400,000 to 450,000 distinct CDR3 sequences, with about a sixth seen just once and 9.5% to 12% held by the top ten. Specified time point: newly diagnosed GD, antithyroid drugs for less than 3 months. Construction of the TCR library relied on RNA isolated from PBMCs. These data were also reused for a study on T cells in Graves' hyperthyroidism and ophthalmopathy.

The starting material was peripheral blood mononuclear cells (PBMCs), obtained at new diagnosis, from a patient treated with antithyroid drugs. The receptors here all came from a woman aged 25 to 45 with Graves disease.

This clonotype was seen many times. The chain recombines TRBV28 with TRBJ2-5, with TRBD2 as a possible D gene (5 bases). With 5 bases removed from V and 0 bases from J, the gap between germline ends came to 25 bases. CDR1 and CDR2 from the germline V gene are MDHEN and SYDVKM. CDR3 length: 19 amino acids. The CDR3 reads CASSAIWRAGGPDQETQYF. The CDR3 DNA reads as TGTGCCAGCAGTGCAATTTGGCGGGCGGGCGGACCTGACCAAGAGACCCAGTACTTC. The full variable domain, completed using reference TRBV28 and TRBJ2-5, is DVKVTQSSRYLVKRTGEKVFLECVQDMDHENMFWYRQDPGLGLRLIYFSYDVKMKEKGDIPEGYSVSREKKERFSLILESASTNQTSMYLCASSAIWRAGGPDQETQYFGPGTRLLVL.

As to this clonotype: Given a much more abundant clone one base away, this may be a read error. This chain links TRBV7-9 with TRBJ2-4; perhaps D is TRBD1 or TRBD2 (5 bases each). Germline V gene data show CDR1 as SEHNR and CDR2 as FQNEAQ (reference sequence). The CDR3 spans 14 residues. Here the CDR3 DNA reads TGTGCCAGCAGCTCCCGGGACCCAAGTAACATTAAGTACTTC. Translation gives CASSSRDPSNIKYF.

About this clonotype itself: Sequence at one end of the junction differs from germline and may be a read error. The chain is built from TRBV5-1 and TRBJ2-7; D not certain. The CDR3 extends over 14 amino acids. The germline V gene encodes CDR1 SGHRS and CDR2 YFSETQ. The CDR3 sequence is CASSVEGNGYEQYF. CDR3 nucleotide sequence: TGTGCCAGCAGCGTAGAAGGGAATGGCTACGAGCAGTACTTC.

This clonotype was seen many times. This sequence joins TRBV2 and TRBJ1-1; no clear D. From germline, CDR1 is SNHLY and CDR2 FYNNEI. The CDR3 consists of 14 residues. The V and J ends lost 4 bases and 6 bases respectively, with 15 bases between them. CDR3 in amino acids: CASSAGNEISEAFF. The CDR3 DNA reads TGTGCCAGCAGTGCCGGGAATGAGATCTCTGAAGCTTTCTTT.